These 28 T cell receptor beta chains originate from one sample sequenced in a study of Ad26.COV2.S vaccination and SARS-CoV-2 variants. The repertoire was sequenced with immunoSEQ multiplex PCR; TCRdb's copy has only in-frame clones and lacks some. Of hundreds of thousands of clones listed, about 80% are singletons. Regarding treatment: some 19 received Ad26.COV2.S at low or high dose, single or two shots; 5 received placebo; per-sample allocation not given. Material that was analyzed had been drawn on day 63 after the first vaccine or placebo injection. The sequencing used peripheral blood, collected in a trial of Ad26.COV2.S vaccine versus placebo. Every receptor here comes from a person between 18 and 59 years old who received the Ad26.COV2.S COVID-19 vaccine or a placebo.

Remarks on this clone: Other DNA variants within this sample encode the same CDR3. This rearrangement joins TRBV27 to TRBJ1-1, with D unresolved. Trimming stripped 3 bases from V and 1 base from J, with 6 bases between. The CDR3 extends over 13 amino acids. Germline loops: CDR1 MNHEY, CDR2 SMNVEV (reference sequence). CDR3 nucleotide sequence: TGTGCCAGCAGTTTGCGGGAGAACACTGAAGCTTTCTTT. Translating it yields CASSLRENTEAFF.

This clone was counted a few times. This chain joins TRBV7-3 and TRBJ2-3, with TRBD2 as a possible D gene (6 bases). Trimming shortened V by 6 bases and J by 5 bases, and 21 bases separated the two germline ends. The CDR3 consists of 16 residues. Germline V lookup: CDR1 SGHTA, CDR2 FQGTGA. The CDR3 region is CASSLLGVAGGDTQYF. The CDR3 DNA follows: TGTGCCAGCAGTTTGCTTGGGGTGGCCGGGGGAGATACGCAGTATTTT.

This chain uses TRBV19 with TRBJ2-6, with D unclear. V lost 7 bases to trimming and J lost 0 bases, with 13 bases between them. CDR3 length: 16 amino acids. Germline CDR1 is LNHDA and CDR2 is SQIVND (reference sequence). CDR3 sequence: CASISRPGSGANVLTF. DNA of the CDR3: TGTGCCAGTATTTCCCGGCCGGGCTCTGGGGCCAACGTCCTGACTTTC.

V and J are TRBV9 and TRBJ1-1; the D gene is possibly TRBD1 (5 bases). From germline, CDR1 is SGDLS and CDR2 YYNGEE. The V end lost 4 bases, the J end lost 11 bases, and 21 bases lay between the germline ends. The CDR3 runs 14 residues. In DNA, the CDR3 is TGTGCCAGCAGCAAAATGGGACTCCAAGTCCCGGCTTTCTTT. Its protein product is CASSKMGLQVPAFF.

This clone was seen a single time. The V and J genes are TRBV19 and TRBJ1-3; the D is unclear. The CDR3 has 18 residues. Looked up from germline, CDR1 is LNHDA and CDR2 is SQIVND (reference sequence). V was trimmed by 4 bases and J by 3 bases, leaving 22 bases between them. CDR3 in amino acids: CASSTTRTLPAYGNTIYF. CDR3 sequence (DNA): TGTGCCAGTAGTACGACTCGGACCCTCCCAGCCTATGGAAACACCATATATTTT.

The chain employs TRBV6-2 or TRBV6-3 and TRBJ1-1, with D hard to call. This CDR3 comprises 12 residues. The germline V gene encodes CDR1 MNHEY and CDR2 SVGEGT. V lost 2 bases and J 3 bases, leaving 4 bases between the germline ends. The CDR3 here is CASSYRHTEAFF. The CDR3 DNA is TGTGCCAGCAGTTACAGACACACTGAAGCTTTCTTT.

This clone was seen only a few times. Within the sample, other DNA sequences also encode this same CDR3. The genes are TRBV27 and TRBJ1-5; no clear D gene. The CDR3 totals 12 residues. Per the germline V gene, CDR1 is MNHEY and CDR2 is SMNVEV (reference sequence). Trimming cost V 3 bases and J 4 bases, with 4 bases left between them. The CDR3 DNA is TGTGCCAGCAGTTTTCCTAATCAGCCCCAGCATTTT. It specifies CASSFPNQPQHF.

A note on this clone: Other DNA sequences in the same sample also yield this CDR3. This rearrangement joins TRBV10-1 to TRBJ2-3, with D possibly TRBD2 on 5 matching bases. Germline-derived CDR1 and CDR2 are WNHNN and SYGVQD (reference sequence). The CDR3 contains 15 residues. The germline V and J ends were trimmed by 5 bases and 0 bases, with 12 bases remaining between them. CDR3 sequence (DNA): TGCGCCAGCAGTCGGGAAGGGAGAAGCACAGATACGCAGTATTTT. Translation gives CASSREGRSTDTQYF.

The rearrangement joins TRBV18 to TRBJ2-7, with TRBD2 matching 7 bases. CDR1 is KGHSH, CDR2 LQKENI, per germline. The length of the CDR3 is 14 residues. J was trimmed by 0 bases and V by 2 bases; bases with no gene match: 1. DNA for the CDR3: TGTGCCAGCTCACCAAGGACTAGCTCCTACGAGCAGTACTTC. Translating gives CASSPRTSSYEQYF.

The CDR3 DNA sequence: TGTGCCAGCAGCCAACTAGCGGGGGCCTACAATGAGCAGTTCTTC. It codes for CASSQLAGAYNEQFF. This chain links TRBV7-3 with TRBJ2-1; 11 bases align to TRBD2. This CDR3 has 15 residues. J lost 2 bases, V lost 5 bases, and 2 bases had no gene match. Germline-derived CDR1 and CDR2 are SGHTA and FQGTGA. The full variable domain, in which reference TRBV7-3 and TRBJ2-1 provide the parts outside the CDR3, is GAGVSQTPSNKVTEKGKYVELRCDPISGHTALYWYRQSLGQGPEFLIYFQGTGAADDSGLPNDRFFAVRPEGSVSTLKIQRTERGDSAVYLCASSQLAGAYNEQFFGPGTRLTVL.

The genes are TRBV6-1 and TRBJ2-1, with TRBD2 identical over 7 bases. V lost 4 bases to trimming and J lost 9 bases; unmatched junction nucleotides: 12. Germline V gives CDR1 MNHNS, CDR2 SASEGT. CDR3 length: 15 amino acids. The CDR3 sequence is CASSVAGSGWVEQFF. The CDR3 nucleotides are TGTGCCAGCAGTGTAGCCGGTAGCGGGTGGGTTGAGCAGTTCTTC.

The table lists this clone with a count of one. V usage is TRBV5-1 and J usage is TRBJ2-1; D uncertain. V was trimmed by 0 bases and J by 6 bases, leaving 10 bases between them. This CDR3 region has 14 residues. Germline V gene lookup returns CDR1 SGHRS and CDR2 YFSETQ. CDR3 in DNA: TGCGCCAGCAGCTTGGGGGATTGGAGCAATGAGCAGTTCTTC. Its translation is CASSLGDWSNEQFF.

The genes are TRBV24-1 and TRBJ2-3, with a tentative D call TRBD2 (6 bases). The CDR3 is made up of 19 amino acids. Germline assignment: CDR1 KGHDR and CDR2 SFDVKD. Trimming pared 5 bases from V and 1 base from J, leaving 24 bases between. In nucleotides, the CDR3 is TGTGCCACCAGTGGGGGTAGCGGAACCTTTTGGGGGGGCACAGATACGCAGTATTTT. This translates into CATSGGSGTFWGGTDTQYF.

The CDR3 region is CASKDNGGYGYTF. CDR3 in DNA: TGTGCCAGCAAAGATAATGGGGGGTATGGCTACACCTTC. The chain carries TRBV6-5 and TRBJ1-2; TRBD1 might be the D (5 bases). The ends were cut back, 7 bases at V and 5 bases at J, with 14 bases in the middle. This CDR3 is 13 amino acids long. Germline CDR1 reads MNHEY; CDR2 reads SVGAGI.

The chain couples TRBV28 to TRBJ2-5, with TRBD1 matching 7 bases. Germline V CDR1 and CDR2: MDHEN, SYDVKM. V shed 5 bases and J 4 bases; nucleotides not matched to a gene: 7. This CDR3 is built from 14 residues. CDR3 DNA: TGTGCCAGCAGTCTTCACAGGGGTAGAGAGACCCAGTACTTC. Translated, it gives CASSLHRGRETQYF. Full variable domain (missing parts from reference TRBV28 and TRBJ2-5): DVKVTQSSRYLVKRTGEKVFLECVQDMDHENMFWYRQDPGLGLRLIYFSYDVKMKEKGDIPEGYSVSREKKERFSLILESASTNQTSMYLCASSLHRGRETQYFGPGTRLLVL.

The CDR3 bases are TGTGCCAGCAGCCCCCAGGGGGGGAGCTATGGCTACACCTTC. Translation: CASSPQGGSYGYTF. This chain connects TRBV7-9 to TRBJ1-2, with TRBD1 matching over 7 bases. CDR1 and CDR2 from the germline V gene are SEHNR and FQNEAQ (reference sequence). V shed 5 bases and J 4 bases; nucleotides not matched to a gene: 7. The CDR3 contains 14 residues.

CDR3 bases: TGTGCCAGCAGCCAAGGACCCTTTGGTGCGGGATTGAACATTCAGTACTTC. It codes for CASSQGPFGAGLNIQYF. The J gene is TRBJ2-4, the V gene TRBV3-1 (or the pseudogene TRBV3-2); D is perhaps TRBD2 (6 bases). Germline assignment: CDR1 LGHDT and CDR2 YNNKEL (reference sequence). The CDR3 extends over 17 amino acids. V lost 1 base and J 7 bases, leaving 20 bases between the germline ends.

Only one count was recorded for this clone. The chain couples TRBV6-2 or TRBV6-3 to TRBJ2-5; TRBD2 is a possible D gene (5 bases). V dropped 6 bases and J dropped 5 bases, with 13 bases sitting between them. This CDR3 region has 13 residues. The germline CDR1 and CDR2 sequences are MNHEY and SVGEGT. CDR3 sequence (DNA): TGTGCCAGCAGCTCAGGACTCTGGGAGACCCAGTACTTC. Its protein product is CASSSGLWETQYF.

The rearrangement links TRBV2 to TRBJ1-5; D not certain. Trimming took 5 bases from V and 4 from J, leaving 6 bases between them. CDR3 length: 12 amino acids. Germline V gene lookup returns CDR1 SNHLY and CDR2 FYNNEI. The CDR3 DNA is TGTGCCAGCAGTCCTCCAAATCAGCCCCAGCATTTT. It encodes CASSPPNQPQHF. The full variable domain, completed using reference TRBV2 and TRBJ1-5, is EPEVTQTPSHQVTQMGQEVILRCVPISNHLYFYWYRQILGQKVEFLVSFYNNEISEKSEIFDDQFSVERPDGSNFTLKIRSTKLEDSAMYFCASSPPNQPQHFGDGTRLSIL.

The chain employs TRBV2 and TRBJ1-1; D uncertain. The CDR3 spans 13 residues. Germline V gives CDR1 SNHLY, CDR2 FYNNEI. Between the trimmed V and J ends, which lost 7 bases and 8 bases, there was a span of 17 bases. The CDR3 DNA is TGTGCCAGCAAAAAGTCAGCGGATCCCGAAGCTTTCTTT. This codes for CASKKSADPEAFF.

V is TRBV19 and J is TRBJ1-1; no clear D. CDR1 LNHDA and CDR2 SQIVND come from the germline V gene (reference sequence). The CDR3 covers 16 residues. Trimming took 1 base from V and 0 from J, leaving 12 bases between them. CDR3 coding DNA: TGTGCCAGTAGTATAGGGATGGGCTACATGAACACTGAAGCTTTCTTT. Encoded protein: CASSIGMGYMNTEAFF.

V usage is TRBV14 and J usage is TRBJ2-1; a possible D gene is TRBD2 (5 bases). Germline values: CDR1 SGHDN, CDR2 FVKESK. CDR3 length: 14 residues. V shed 4 bases and J shed 4 bases, with 11 bases lying between them. The CDR3 DNA follows: TGTGCCAGCAGCCTTATCGGGATTTACAATGAGCAGTTCTTC. Amino acids: CASSLIGIYNEQFF.

The chain carries TRBV27 and TRBJ2-7; TRBD1 matches at 9 bases. The CDR3 length is 14 residues. V lost 8 bases, J lost 3 bases, and 8 bases stayed unmatched. Germline CDR1 reads MNHEY; CDR2 reads SMNVEV (reference sequence). Written as DNA, the CDR3 is TGTGCCAGCTCCCCCGGGACAGGGATCTACGAGCAGTACTTC. Amino acids: CASSPGTGIYEQYF.

The rearrangement joins TRBV5-1 to TRBJ2-2; 11 bases map to TRBD2. CDR1 SGHRS and CDR2 YFSETQ come from the germline V gene. This CDR3 region has 16 residues. The V segment lost 4 bases and the J segment 3 bases; nucleotides outside the gene matches: 5. The CDR3 loop is CASSPPGLADTGELFF. CDR3 nucleotide sequence: TGCGCCAGCAGCCCCCCGGGACTAGCGGACACCGGGGAGCTGTTTTTT.

The chain is built from TRBV7-9 and TRBJ1-2, with TRBD1 as a possible D gene (5 bases). The ends were cut back, 3 bases at V and 7 bases at J, with 15 bases in the middle. The CDR3 is made up of 14 amino acids. Germline CDR1 and CDR2: SEHNR and FQNEAQ (reference sequence). CDR3 region: CASSFARGGGGYTF. The CDR3 DNA is TGTGCCAGCAGCTTCGCCCGGGGGGGAGGTGGCTACACCTTC.

The chain employs TRBV2 and TRBJ1-5, with a possible D match to TRBD1 (6 bases). Trimming shortened V by 4 bases and J by 9 bases, and 22 bases separated the two germline ends. The CDR3 has 16 amino acids. Germline-derived CDR1 and CDR2 are SNHLY and FYNNEI. CDR3 loop: CASSGRSTNRARPQHF. DNA of the CDR3: TGTGCCAGCAGTGGACGTTCGACAAACAGGGCCAGGCCCCAGCATTTT.

The chain combines TRBV19 with TRBJ1-1, with 7 nucleotides matching TRBD1. The CDR3 runs 17 residues. V gave up 6 bases and J gave up 1 base; unmatched junction bases: 14. Germline V gene data show CDR1 as LNHDA and CDR2 as SQIVND (reference sequence). The CDR3 DNA reads as TGTGCCAGTAGAAATTTCGGCAGGGGGAACGGGAACACTGAAGCTTTCTTT. Amino acids: CASRNFGRGNGNTEAFF.

This clone was found a few times. This chain joins TRBV6-6 and TRBJ1-3; 8 positions match TRBD1. The CDR3 spans 15 residues. The ends lost 6 bases at V and 0 bases at J; junction bases unmatched: 4. Germline CDR1 is MNHNY and CDR2 is SVGAGI (reference sequence). This CDR3 reads CASSPTGGSGNTIYF. The CDR3 nucleotides are TGTGCCAGCAGCCCTACAGGGGGCTCTGGAAACACCATATATTTT.